This T cell receptor beta chain was retrieved from a study of response to subunit inactivated influenza vaccine. Study-wide points: Every seasonal influenza vaccination brings in few new T cells, the authors suggested.

TCRdb analysed the RT-PCR reads with MiXCR anew, one entry per CDR3 protein. This repertoire shows 800,000 to 1,000,000 distinct CDR3 sequences, approximately 22% found once; its top ten account for around 9.6%. About this clonotype itself: Its specificity is not known.

The CDR3 runs to 18 residues. Germline CDR1 reads SGDLS; CDR2 reads YYNGEE. The V and J ends lost 0 bases and 3 bases, in that order; junction bases with no gene match: 9. The chain links TRBV9 to TRBJ2-1, with TRBD2 matching 10 bases. The sequence was collected from a man aged 45-65 years who received an inactivated influenza vaccine. The sample consisted of PBMCs from blood, taken roughly 5 days after vaccination. The CDR3 is CASSVVGLAGVSYNEQFF. CDR3 nucleotides: TGTGCCAGCAGCGTAGTCGGGCTAGCGGGAGTTAGCTACAATGAGCAGTTCTTC.